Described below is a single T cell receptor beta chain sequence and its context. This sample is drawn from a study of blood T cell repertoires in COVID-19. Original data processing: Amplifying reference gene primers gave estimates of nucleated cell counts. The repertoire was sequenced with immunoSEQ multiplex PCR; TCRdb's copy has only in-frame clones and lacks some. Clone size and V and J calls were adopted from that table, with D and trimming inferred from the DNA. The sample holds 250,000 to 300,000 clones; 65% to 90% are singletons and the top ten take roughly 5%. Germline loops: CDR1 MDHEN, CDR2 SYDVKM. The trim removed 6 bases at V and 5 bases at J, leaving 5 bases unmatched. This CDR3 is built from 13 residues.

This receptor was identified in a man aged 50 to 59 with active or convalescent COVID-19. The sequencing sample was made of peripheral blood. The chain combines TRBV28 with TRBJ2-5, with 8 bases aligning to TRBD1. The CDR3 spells CASSTGGEETQYF. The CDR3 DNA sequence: TGTGCCAGCAGCACAGGGGGAGAGGAGACCCAGTACTTC.